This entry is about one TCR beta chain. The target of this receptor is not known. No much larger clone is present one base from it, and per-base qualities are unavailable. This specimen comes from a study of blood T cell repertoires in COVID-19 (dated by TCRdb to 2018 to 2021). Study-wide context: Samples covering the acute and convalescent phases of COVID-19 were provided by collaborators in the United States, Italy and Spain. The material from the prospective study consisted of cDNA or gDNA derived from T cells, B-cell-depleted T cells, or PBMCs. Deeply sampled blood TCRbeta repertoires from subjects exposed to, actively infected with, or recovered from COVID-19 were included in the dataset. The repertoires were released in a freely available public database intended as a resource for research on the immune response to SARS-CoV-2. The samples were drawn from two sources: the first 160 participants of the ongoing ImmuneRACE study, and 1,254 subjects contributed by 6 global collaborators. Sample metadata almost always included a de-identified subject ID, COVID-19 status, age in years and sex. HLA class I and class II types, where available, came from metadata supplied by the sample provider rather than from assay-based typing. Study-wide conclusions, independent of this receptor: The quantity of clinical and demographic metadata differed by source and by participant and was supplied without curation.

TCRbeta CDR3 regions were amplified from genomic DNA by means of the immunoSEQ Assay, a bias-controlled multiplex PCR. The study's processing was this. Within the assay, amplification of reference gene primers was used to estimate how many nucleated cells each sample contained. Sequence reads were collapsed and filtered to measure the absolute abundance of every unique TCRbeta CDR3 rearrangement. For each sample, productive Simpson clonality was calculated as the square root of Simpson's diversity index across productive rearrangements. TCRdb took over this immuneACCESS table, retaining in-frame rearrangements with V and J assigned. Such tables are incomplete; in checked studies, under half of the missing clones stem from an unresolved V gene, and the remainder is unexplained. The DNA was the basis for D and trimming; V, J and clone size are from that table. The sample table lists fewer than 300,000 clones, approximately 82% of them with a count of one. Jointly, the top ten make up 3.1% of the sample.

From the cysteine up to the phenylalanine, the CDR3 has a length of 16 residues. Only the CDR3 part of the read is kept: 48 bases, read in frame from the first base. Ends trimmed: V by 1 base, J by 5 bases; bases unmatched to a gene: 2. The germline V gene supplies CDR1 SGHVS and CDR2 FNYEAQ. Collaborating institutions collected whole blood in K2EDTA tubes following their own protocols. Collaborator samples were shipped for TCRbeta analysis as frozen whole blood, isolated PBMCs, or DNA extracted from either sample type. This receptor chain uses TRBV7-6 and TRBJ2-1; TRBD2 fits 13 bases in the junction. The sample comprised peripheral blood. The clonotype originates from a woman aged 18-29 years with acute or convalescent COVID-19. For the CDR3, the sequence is CASSLVGLAGDNEQFF. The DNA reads TGTGCCAGCAGCTTAGTAGGACTAGCGGGAGACAATGAGCAGTTCTTC.